The clone carrying this TCR beta chain was counted ten times or more. The germline V gene encodes CDR1 DFQATT and CDR2 SNEGSKA (reference sequence). This CDR3 has 13 amino acids. Trimming took 1 base from V and 3 from J, leaving 10 bases between them. This sample was included in a study of T cells in Graves' hyperthyroidism and ophthalmopathy. It was RNA transcripts that yielded the amplified TCR beta CDR3 regions. TCR CDR3 underwent first-round RT-PCR with the HTBI primer set. Using its own MiXCR run on the multiplex PCR reads, TCRdb lists one record per CDR3 protein. The sample shows around 300,000 distinct CDR3 sequences, approximately 13% of them seen only once.

The specimen sequenced was blood. The chain joins TRBV20-1 to TRBJ2-7, with D possibly being TRBD1 or TRBD2 (5 bases each). The source of this sequence is a woman in her 40s with Graves' hyperthyroidism. Here the CDR3 DNA reads TGCAGTGCTAGAGGGGACGGGTACTACGAGCAGTACTTC. It encodes CSARGDGYYEQYF.